The T cell receptor beta chain described here comes from a study of CD8+ T cells in alopecia areata. Study context: For the treated group, dosing was oral tofacitinib at 5 to 10 mg twice daily. General study findings and limits: Among the 100 top clones, expanded CD8+ clones, like scalp clonality, were significantly decreased by tofacitinib. A large proportion of expanded lesional clones were detected persisting in scalp and blood during tofacitinib. It was lesional scalp, especially alopecia totalis/universalis, that showed higher clonality than normal scalp.

This clone was seen a few times. What it binds is unknown. Treatment of the sample: oral pan-JAK inhibitor, 5-10 mg twice daily. cDNA prepared by RNA extraction and subsequent reverse transcription served as the template for sequencing. Method: immunoSEQ multiplex PCR; TCRdb's copy keeps in-frame clones and lacks some. Of roughly 200,000 clones listed, under 40% are singletons. The CDR3 totals 17 residues. CDR1 is GTSNPN, CDR2 SVGIG, per germline (reference sequence). V lost 2 bases to trimming and J lost 5 bases; unmatched junction nucleotides: 17. The sample consisted of CD4+ T cells sorted from blood, taken at week 34, from a patient treated with tofacitinib. This clonotype originated in a human donor with alopecia areata. V gene TRBV30 combines with J gene TRBJ2-5; 7 nucleotides align to TRBD1. Here the CDR3 reads CAWSFLRGQNHGETQYF. The CDR3 DNA reads as TGTGCCTGGAGTTTCTTGAGGGGACAGAACCACGGGGAGACCCAGTACTTC.